This entry concerns a single TCR beta chain. Its specificity is unknown. The CDR3 is made up of 17 amino acids. Germline CDR1 SGHDN, CDR2 FVKESK. J gave up 0 bases and V 1 base, and 9 bases lay outside the gene matches. The data belong to a study of regulatory T cells in long-lasting Graves disease. Whole-study findings and limits: Among the persistent patients, 2,500 to 3,000 public clonotypes were shared, more than the 850 to 1,000 shared among new patients. Thyroid tissue went unexamined; only peripheral blood was analyzed. TRBV28, TRBJ1-2 and TRBJ2-5 emerged as the favored segments in persistent disease. Persistent cases of Graves' showed reduced TCR diversity relative to newly diagnosed patients.

Documented time point: persistent/refractory GD, antithyroid drugs over 5 years with positive TRAb. The TCR library used RNA extracted from PBMCs. For TCR beta, libraries came from iRepertoire HTBI primers and Arm-PCR of CDR3 regions. Using its own MiXCR run on the multiplex PCR reads, TCRdb lists one record per CDR3 protein. The data hold around 450,000 distinct CDR3 sequences, with roughly 21% observed a single time. The rearrangement links TRBV14 to TRBJ2-7; 7 nucleotides line up with TRBD1. The clonotype originates from a female donor with Graves disease. The sequencing used peripheral blood mononuclear cells (PBMCs), collected when the disease was refractory, from a patient treated with antithyroid drugs. In DNA, the CDR3 is TGTGCCAGCAGCCAAGGTGACTGGACAGGCCGCTCCTACGAGCAGTACTTC. Protein: CASSQGDWTGRSYEQYF.